This record looks at one T cell receptor (beta chain) sequence and its context. In the original workflow: Amplified reference gene primers provided the basis for estimating nucleated cell counts. Sequencing was performed with immunoSEQ multiplex PCR; in TCRdb, only in-frame clones are kept and a portion is missing. V and J calls and clone size are as listed in that table; D and trimming were resolved from the DNA. The table shows tens of thousands of clones, with roughly nine tenths occurring only once. The data were taken from a study of blood T cell repertoires in COVID-19. Study overall: T cells, B-cell-depleted T cells, or PBMCs provided the cDNA or gDNA that served as material.

The CDR3 is made up of 14 amino acids. From germline, CDR1 is SGHTA and CDR2 FQGTGA. V gave up 2 bases and J gave up 8 bases; unmatched junction bases: 9. The chain recombines TRBV7-3 with TRBJ2-7; the match to TRBD2 covers 7 bases. This sequence originates from a human donor in a cohort sampled during active COVID-19. What was sequenced was peripheral blood. CDR3 sequence (DNA): TGTGCCAGCAGCTTAGGCGTTGGGACTACGAAGCAGTACTTC. Amino acid sequence: CASSLGVGTTKQYF.